This T cell receptor beta chain was identified during a study of stem cell transplantation in POMP-related autoinflammatory disease. Whole-study context: Defective thymoproteasomes were hypothesized to impair CD8+ T-cell positive selection.

Overall study results and limits: Patients with PRAID showed a restricted number of unique TRB V-J gene pairings. PRAID patients trended toward lower TRB diversity and higher clonality in all analyzed T-cell subsets.

The CDR3 contains 13 residues. V lost 0 bases to trimming and J lost 5 bases, with 7 bases between them. Germline CDR1 and CDR2: SGHNT and YENEEA. Profiling relied on immunoSEQ multiplex PCR, and the TCRdb table lists in-frame clones only, not all of them. The table lists about 32,000 clones, almost 90% of them singletons. PRAID featured prominent immunodeficiency. As concerns this clone: Antigen: not known.

Here the sequenced sample was CD4+ T cells from PBMCs, taken before stem cell transplantation. This chain uses TRBV11-3 with TRBJ2-5; either TRBD1 or TRBD2 may supply D (5 bases each). The receptor comes from a human donor with POMP-related autoinflammation and immune dysregulation (PRAID). CDR3 in amino acids: CASSLEWGETQYF. CDR3 DNA: TGTGCCAGCAGCTTAGAATGGGGGGAGACCCAGTACTTC. Filled out from reference TRBV11-3 and TRBJ2-5, the complete variable domain reads EAGVVQSPRYKIIEKKQPVAFWCNPISGHNTLYWYLQNLGQGPELLIRYENEEAVDDSQLPKDRFSAERLKGVDSTLKIQPAELGDSAVYLCASSLEWGETQYFGPGTRLLVL.